This is a list of T cell receptor beta chains from one sample in a study of Ad26.COV2.S vaccination and SARS-CoV-2 variants. Here immunoSEQ multiplex PCR was the method, and the copy in TCRdb shows in-frame clones only, minus some. The sample carries about 320,000 clones, roughly 84% recorded once. The sample consisted of peripheral blood, taken in a trial of Ad26.COV2.S vaccine versus placebo. These receptors all stem from a person between 18 and 65 years old who received the Ad26.COV2.S COVID-19 vaccine or a placebo. Each CDR3 is given with its conserved first and last residue. A D gene is named only where the DNA matches it firmly. Clone size is not always given. Where it is, it says once, few, many or a class for expanded clones.

.	TRBD1	TRBJ1-2	TRBV19	TGTGCCAGTACTTTTAATCCCCGGGACAGCGGAAGCTACACCTTC	CASTFNPRDSGSYTF
.	.	TRBJ1-4	TRBV5-4	TGTGCCAGCAGCTTGGGGGGCCAAGAAGAAAAACTGTTTTTT	CASSLGGQEEKLFF
.	TRBD1	TRBJ2-4	TRBV7-2	TGTGCCAGCAGCTTTACGGGACAGAAAAACATTCAGTACTTC	CASSFTGQKNIQYF
.	.	TRBJ1-3	TRBV11-2	TGTGCCAGCGGACGGGACGGATCTGGAAACACCATATATTTT	CASGRDGSGNTIYF
.	.	TRBJ1-6	TRBV2	TGTGCCAGTGTCGGGGATTCACCCCTCCACTTT	CASVGDSPLHF
.	.	TRBJ1-2	TRBV7-2	TGTGCCAGCAGCTTAATCGGGGGTAACTATGGCTACACCTTC	CASSLIGGNYGYTF
once	.	TRBJ2-5	TRBV29-1	TGCAGCGTCAGACCGATGTTGCAAGAGACCCAGTACTTC	CSVRPMLQETQYF
.	.	TRBJ2-3	TRBV6-4	TGTGCCAGCAAGATGTACGGGGTAACCACAGATACGCAGTATTTT	CASKMYGVTTDTQYF
.	.	TRBJ1-2	TRBV6-1	TGTGCCAGCAGTGACCGTCCCTATGGCTACACCTTC	CASSDRPYGYTF
.	TRBD1	TRBJ1-6	TRBV27	TGTGCCAGCAGTACCAGACAGGGAGTGGGTGGCTCACCCCTCCACTTT	CASSTRQGVGGSPLHF
.	TRBD1	TRBJ2-2	TRBV12-5	TGTGCTAGTGGTTTGGGGGACAGGGGTAACACCGGGGAGCTGTTTTTT	CASGLGDRGNTGELFF
.	TRBD2	TRBJ2-7	TRBV30	TGTGCCTGGAGAATAGCGGGGGCCGGGGAGCAGTACTTC	CAWRIAGAGEQYF
few	TRBD1	TRBJ1-2	TRBV6-1	TGTGCCAGCAGTGAAGTCCTGGACAGGGTTAGGGTTGGCTACACCTTC	CASSEVLDRVRVGYTF
.	TRBD1	TRBJ2-3	TRBV7-2	TGTGCCAGCGGTCCCGGGACAGGGGGAAGAGATACGCAGTATTTT	CASGPGTGGRDTQYF
.	.	TRBJ2-7	TRBV3-1/TRBV3-2	TGTGCCAGCAGCCAAGGGGGGACACACAGACCCTACGAGCAGTACTTC	CASSQGGTHRPYEQYF
.	.	TRBJ1-5	TRBV2	TGTGCCAGCAGCACACAGGGCGACAATCAGCCCCAGCATTTT	CASSTQGDNQPQHF
.	TRBD2	TRBJ2-3	TRBV9	TGTGCCAGCAGCCACGATGCGGGGGGGCTGACGGGCACAGATACGCAGTATTTT	CASSHDAGGLTGTDTQYF
.	.	TRBJ1-6	TRBV6-6	TGTGCCAGCACCCAGGGAGGCACCCCACCCCTCCACTTT	CASTQGGTPPLHF
.	.	TRBJ2-3	TRBV7-2	TGTGCCAGCAGCCGAGGGCTCGGGACGCAGTATTTT	CASSRGLGTQYF
few	.	TRBJ2-7	TRBV28	TGTGCCAGCACCCTAGGGGATTACGAGCAGTACTTC	CASTLGDYEQYF
.	.	TRBJ1-2	TRBV5-3	TGTGCCAGAAGCTTGGTTCAGGGAGGACCCTATGGCTACACCTTC	CARSLVQGGPYGYTF
.	.	TRBJ1-3	TRBV7-2	TGTGCCAGCAGCTTAGGTGGAAACACCATATATTTT	CASSLGGNTIYF
.	.	TRBJ1-5	TRBV5-1	TGCGCCAGCAGCCTGGATAACAATCAGCCCCAGCATTTT	CASSLDNNQPQHF
.	TRBD2	TRBJ2-1	TRBV3-1/TRBV3-2	TGTGCCAGCAGCCACCCCATACTAGCGGCCTCCTACAATGAGCAGTTCTTC	CASSHPILAASYNEQFF
.	TRBD1	TRBJ1-1	TRBV2	TGTGCCAGCGGAGGGACAGGGAACACTGAAGCTTTCTTT	CASGGTGNTEAFF
.	.	TRBJ2-7	TRBV18	TGTGCCAGCTCACCTCTCGGGGGAGGAGGTTCCCCCTACGAGCAGTACTTC	CASSPLGGGGSPYEQYF
.	TRBD1	TRBJ2-7	TRBV3-1/TRBV3-2	TGTGCCAGCAGCAACCGGGACAGGGTCTACGAGCAGTACTTC	CASSNRDRVYEQYF
few	.	TRBJ2-1	TRBV29-1	TGCAGCGTTGTAAGCGAGTTGAGACAGAGCTACAATGAGCAGTTCTTC	CSVVSELRQSYNEQFF
once	.	TRBJ1-4	TRBV7-6	TGTGCCAGCGGTTCGGGAGTCCGGGGTGATGAAAAACTGTTTTTT	CASGSGVRGDEKLFF
.	TRBD2	TRBJ2-2	TRBV3-1/TRBV3-2	TGTGCCAGCACCAAAGAATGGGGACTAAAGAACACCGGGGAGCTGTTTTTT	CASTKEWGLKNTGELFF
once	.	TRBJ2-1	TRBV30	TGTGCCTGGAGTCGCCAAACCAACTACAATGAGCAGTTCTTC	CAWSRQTNYNEQFF
.	.	TRBJ1-2	TRBV5-6	TGTGCCAGCAGCTTGGTAGGGGTCTCCTATGGCTACACCTTC	CASSLVGVSYGYTF
.	.	TRBJ1-1	TRBV11-2	TGTGCCAGCAGCTTATTTTTGGATACTGAAGCTTTCTTT	CASSLFLDTEAFF
few	TRBD1	TRBJ2-2	TRBV19	TGTGCCAGTAGTTATATGGGGGGACAGGTCGGGGAGCTGTTTTTT	CASSYMGGQVGELFF
.	.	TRBJ1-1	TRBV18	TGTGCTAGCTCGGAGAGTTTGGACACTGAAGCTTTCTTT	CASSESLDTEAFF
.	TRBD1	TRBJ1-5	TRBV5-1	TGCGCCAGCAGCAGGACAGGGGATAGCAATCAGCCCCAGCATTTT	CASSRTGDSNQPQHF
.	.	TRBJ1-3	TRBV27	TGTGCCAGCAGTACACAGGGACCTGGAAACACCATATATTTT	CASSTQGPGNTIYF
.	.	TRBJ2-1	TRBV7-3	TGTGCCAGCAGCCCCGGTAAGGGGGGCGGGCAGTTCTTC	CASSPGKGGGQFF
.	.	TRBJ1-2	TRBV9	TGTGCCAGCACCGCCGGGGCTAACTATGGCTACACCTTC	CASTAGANYGYTF
.	.	TRBJ1-5	TRBV6-2/TRBV6-3	TGTGCCAGCAGCCAAACAAACAGGGATCAGCCCCAGCATTTT	CASSQTNRDQPQHF
.	TRBD1	TRBJ1-1	TRBV5-4	TGTGCCAGCAGCTTGGCAGGGGGCCCCCCTTTGAACACTGAAGCTTTCTTT	CASSLAGGPPLNTEAFF
.	.	TRBJ1-4	TRBV4-1	TGCGCCAGCAGCCAAAGACAGAGTAATGAAAAACTGTTTTTT	CASSQRQSNEKLFF
.	.	TRBJ1-3	TRBV5-1	TGCGCCAGCAGCTTGGCCCCAGAAGCTGGAAACACCATATATTTT	CASSLAPEAGNTIYF
.	.	TRBJ2-5	TRBV7-2	TGTGCCAGCAGCTTGGACCCGAAAGCGTACCAAGAGACCCAGTACTTC	CASSLDPKAYQETQYF
.	.	TRBJ1-3	TRBV18	TGTGCCAGCTCACCACCGACCGGAAACACCATATATTTT	CASSPPTGNTIYF
.	.	TRBJ1-3	TRBV7-2	TGTGCCAGCAGTTTCACAGATTTCTCTGGAAACACCATATATTTT	CASSFTDFSGNTIYF
.	.	TRBJ2-4	TRBV5-1	TGCGCCAGCAGCTTGGCCTCCGACCAGACAGTAGCCAAAAACATTCAGTACTTC	CASSLASDQTVAKNIQYF
.	TRBD2	TRBJ2-7	TRBV12-3/TRBV12-4	TGTGCCAGCAGTTTTGGGGACTACTACGAGCAGTACTTC	CASSFGDYYEQYF